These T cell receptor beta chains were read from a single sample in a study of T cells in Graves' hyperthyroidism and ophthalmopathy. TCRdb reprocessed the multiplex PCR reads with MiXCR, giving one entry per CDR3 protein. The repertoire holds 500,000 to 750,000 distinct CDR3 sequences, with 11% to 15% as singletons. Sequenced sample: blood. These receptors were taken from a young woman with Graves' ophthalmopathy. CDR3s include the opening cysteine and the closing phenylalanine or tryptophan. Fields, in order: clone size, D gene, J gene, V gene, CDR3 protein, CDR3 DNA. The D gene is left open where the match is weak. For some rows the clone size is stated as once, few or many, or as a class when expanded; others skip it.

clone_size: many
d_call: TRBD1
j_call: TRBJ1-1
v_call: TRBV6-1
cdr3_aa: CASSRRDRGSNTEAFF
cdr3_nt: TGTGCCAGCAGTCGACGGGACAGGGGGTCGAACACTGAAGCTTTCTTT

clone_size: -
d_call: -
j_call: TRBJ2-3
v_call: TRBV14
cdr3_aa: CASSFRVRSATDTQYF
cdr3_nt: TGTGCCAGCAGCTTCAGGGTTCGTTCGGCCACAGATACGCAGTATTTT

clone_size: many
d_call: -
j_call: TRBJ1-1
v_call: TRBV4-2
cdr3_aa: CASSQDKVWNTEAFF
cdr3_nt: TGTGCCAGCAGCCAAGATAAGGTGTGGAACACTGAAGCTTTCTTT

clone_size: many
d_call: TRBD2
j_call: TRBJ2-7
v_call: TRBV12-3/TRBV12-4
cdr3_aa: CASTSGHSYEQYF
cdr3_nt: TGTGCCAGCACTAGCGGCCACTCCTACGAGCAGTACTTC

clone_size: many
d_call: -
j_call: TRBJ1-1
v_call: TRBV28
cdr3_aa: CASSSPSSGALNTEAFF
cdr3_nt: TGTGCCAGCAGTTCCCCTTCCTCAGGGGCACTTAACACTGAAGCTTTCTTT

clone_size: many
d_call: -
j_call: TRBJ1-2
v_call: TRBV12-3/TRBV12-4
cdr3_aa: CASSLQGSYTF
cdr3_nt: TGTGCCAGCAGTTTACAAGGAAGCTACACCTTC

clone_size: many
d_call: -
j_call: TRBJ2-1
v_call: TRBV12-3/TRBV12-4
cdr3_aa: CASSPRAGLSSYNEQFF
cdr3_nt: TGTGCCAGCAGTCCTCGAGCGGGCCTTAGCTCCTACAATGAGCAGTTCTTC

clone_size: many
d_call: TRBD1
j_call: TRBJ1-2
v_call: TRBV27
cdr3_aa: CASSLLKGAVNYGYTF
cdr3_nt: TGTGCCAGCAGTTTATTAAAGGGGGCGGTTAACTATGGCTACACCTTC

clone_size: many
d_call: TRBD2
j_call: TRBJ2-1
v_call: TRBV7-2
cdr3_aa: CASSLGTTGGDEQFF
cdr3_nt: TGTGCCAGCAGCTTGGGGACTACCGGGGGGGATGAGCAGTTCTTC

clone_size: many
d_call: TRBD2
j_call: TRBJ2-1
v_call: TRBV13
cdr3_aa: CASSAHTLAGYNEQFF
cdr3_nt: TGTGCCAGCAGCGCCCATACACTAGCGGGGTACAATGAGCAGTTCTTC

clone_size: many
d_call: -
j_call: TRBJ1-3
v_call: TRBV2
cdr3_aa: CASSERRNTIYF
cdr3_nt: TGTGCCAGCAGTGAACGAAGAAACACCATATATTTT

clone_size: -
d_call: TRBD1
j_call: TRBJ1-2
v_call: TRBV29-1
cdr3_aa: CSGRQGDGYTF
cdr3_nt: TGCAGCGGTCGACAGGGGGATGGCTACACCTTC

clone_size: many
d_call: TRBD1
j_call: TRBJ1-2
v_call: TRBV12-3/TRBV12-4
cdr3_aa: CATLDRDNYGYTF
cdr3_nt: TGTGCCACCCTGGACAGGGATAACTATGGCTACACCTTC

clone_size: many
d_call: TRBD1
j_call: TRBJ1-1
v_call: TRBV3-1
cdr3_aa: CASSPDRATNTEAFF
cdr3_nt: TGTGCCAGCAGCCCGGACAGGGCCACAAACACTGAAGCTTTCTTT

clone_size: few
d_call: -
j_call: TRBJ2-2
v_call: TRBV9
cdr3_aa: CASSVVRGKVNTGELFF
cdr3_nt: TGTGCCAGCAGCGTAGTCCGGGGAAAGGTTAACACCGGGGAGCTGTTTTTT

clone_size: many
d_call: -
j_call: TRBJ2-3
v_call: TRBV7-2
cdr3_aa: CASNLQPKRRGDTQYF
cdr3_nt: TGTGCCAGCAACCTACAACCCAAGCGGCGGGGAGATACGCAGTATTTT

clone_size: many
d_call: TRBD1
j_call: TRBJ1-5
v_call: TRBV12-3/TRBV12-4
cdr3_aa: CASSVGDRGSQPQHF
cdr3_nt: TGTGCCAGCAGTGTCGGCGACAGGGGGTCTCAGCCCCAGCATTTT

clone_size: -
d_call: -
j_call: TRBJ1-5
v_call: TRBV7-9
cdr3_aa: CASSLSGVNQPQHF
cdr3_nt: TGTGCCAGCAGCTTATCAGGGGTCAATCAGCCCCAGCATTTT